This T cell receptor (beta chain) was recovered during a study of shared clonotypes between healthy human individuals. Concerning this clone itself: Its antigen is as yet unknown.

Clones were read by immunoSEQ multiplex PCR, and TCRdb kept only the in-frame ones, dropping some. This sample has some 2.4 million clones, with 93% found just once. General study points: Several donors shared approximately 5% of their naive CD4 clonotypes. Generation probability values for non-shared clonotypes were lower than those for clonotypes shared by all four donors.

The CDR3 loop spans 12 amino acids. Trimming cost V 8 bases and J 6 bases, with 11 bases left between them. The V gene's germline CDR1 is MNHEY and CDR2 SMNVEV (reference sequence). The V gene is TRBV27, the J gene TRBJ2-1; no reliable D call. The sequencing input was naive CD4+ T cells from PBMCs. Subset here: CD45RA+ positively selected. The sequence was obtained from a man younger than 35 in good health. Some clones in this sample may be carry-over from other donors' samples. The CDR3 region is CASVGWSNEQFF. CDR3 bases: TGTGCCAGCGTGGGATGGAGCAATGAGCAGTTCTTC.